One and the same sample provided the 10 T cell receptor beta chains below, sequenced in a study of human T cells and chemical hapten exposure. TCRdb redid the calling of the RACE reads with MiXCR, one entry per CDR3 protein. Among about 120,000 distinct CDR3 sequences, roughly 12% were seen once, and the ten largest hold over 1.1%. The time point is: patch test 1, 2 weeks after DPC sensitization. Described treatment: therapeutic diphenylcyclopropenone sensitization with weekly scalp DPC. The source was whole blood, collected in connection with sensitization to the hapten diphenylcyclopropenone (DPC). The source is a woman in her fifties or sixties with alopecia areata. Some clones in this sample may be carry-over from other donors' samples.

There are many counts of this clonotype. The V and J genes are TRBV6-2 or TRBV6-3 and TRBJ2-1; perhaps TRBD1 as D (6 bases). This CDR3 is built from 13 residues. Germline CDR1 is MNHEY and CDR2 is SVGEGT. Trimming pared 5 bases from V and 9 bases from J, leaving 14 bases between. The CDR3 bases are TGTGCCAGCAGTCCACAGGGAGCAGGTGAGCAGTTCTTC. It codes for CASSPQGAGEQFF.

This chain links TRBV20-1 with TRBJ2-7; D is perhaps TRBD1 (6 bases). The germline V gene has CDR1 DFQATT and CDR2 SNEGSKA (reference sequence). The CDR3 is made up of 15 amino acids. V lost 4 bases and J lost 2, with 18 bases in between. CDR3 region: CSAKTSDSWAYEQYF. For the CDR3, the DNA is TGCAGTGCTAAAACTTCGGACAGTTGGGCCTACGAGCAGTACTTC.

The chain joins TRBV20-1 to TRBJ1-5; TRBD1 is a possible D gene (6 bases). Germline V gene lookup returns CDR1 DFQATT and CDR2 SNEGSKA (reference sequence). This CDR3 contains 14 residues. V was cut by 5 bases and J by 2 bases, with 13 bases left in between. The CDR3, as DNA: TGCAGTGCTCGTCAGGGGCCGGGCAATCAGCCCCAGCATTTT. It codes for CSARQGPGNQPQHF.

This sequence joins TRBV6-1 and TRBJ1-4; D is perhaps TRBD1 (6 bases). V shed 6 bases and J shed 5 bases, with 10 bases lying between them. The CDR3 is 13 residues long. Germline V gene lookup returns CDR1 MNHNS and CDR2 SASEGT. CDR3 sequence: CASSGQYNEKLFF. The CDR3 nucleotides read TGTGCCAGCAGCGGACAGTACAATGAAAAACTGTTTTTT.

This chain uses TRBV28 with TRBJ2-7; a weak D match, TRBD1 (5 bases). The CDR3 extends over 11 amino acids. Germline lookup yields CDR1 MDHEN and CDR2 SYDVKM. Deletions cut 4 bases from V and 9 bases from J, with 10 bases between. CDR3 sequence: CASSWQGRQYF. The DNA of the CDR3 is TGTGCCAGCAGTTGGCAGGGCCGGCAGTACTTC.

In its sample, this clonotype was seen many times. The chain couples TRBV6-5 to TRBJ1-1, with D tentatively TRBD1 (5 bases). The CDR3 has 15 residues. Germline V gene data show CDR1 as MNHEY and CDR2 as SVGAGI. Trimming removed 0 bases from V and 2 bases from J, with 10 bases in between. The CDR3 sequence is CASSYSEDSNTEAFF. Written as DNA, the CDR3 is TGTGCCAGCAGTTACTCTGAAGACAGTAACACTGAAGCTTTCTTT.

This clonotype was seen more than once but under ten times. The chain joins TRBV20-1 to TRBJ2-7; D gene ambiguous. Trimming cost V 4 bases and J 6 bases, with 10 bases left between them. Germline CDR1 reads DFQATT; CDR2 reads SNEGSKA (reference sequence). This CDR3 comprises 11 residues. This CDR3 reads CSANLGREQYF. As DNA, the CDR3 is TGCAGTGCTAATTTGGGTCGCGAGCAGTACTTC.

The CDR3 loop is CASSYQGQPQHF. DNA for the CDR3: TGTGCCAGCAGTTACCAGGGGCAGCCCCAGCATTTT. The chain is built from TRBV6-2 or TRBV6-3 and TRBJ1-5; the D gene is possibly TRBD1 (6 bases). Trimming took 2 bases from V and 7 from J, leaving 6 bases between them. CDR1 and CDR2 (germline): MNHEY, SVGEGT. This CDR3 is built from 12 residues.

This clonotype was picked up many times. The rearrangement links TRBV28 to TRBJ2-3; the D gene is possibly TRBD2 (7 bases). The V and J ends lost 3 bases and 3 bases respectively, with 13 bases between them. This CDR3 spans 15 amino acids. Looked up from germline, CDR1 is MDHEN and CDR2 is SYDVKM. This CDR3 is CASSFGGGLTDTQYF. DNA for the CDR3: TGTGCCAGCAGTTTCGGCGGGGGCTTGACAGATACGCAGTATTTT.

This clonotype has ten or more counts. The chain links TRBV28 to TRBJ2-7; D ambiguous. CDR3 size: 11 residues. CDR1 MDHEN and CDR2 SYDVKM come from the germline V gene. The V and J ends lost 2 bases and 6 bases respectively, with 5 bases between them. This CDR3 reads CASSLQVEQYF. The DNA for the CDR3 is TGTGCCAGCAGTTTACAGGTCGAGCAGTACTTC.